This T cell receptor (beta chain) was profiled in a study of identical twins. Whole-study results and caveats: Insertions were reduced in abundant cord blood beta clonotypes but not in memory repertoires.

Notes on this clonotype: The antigen is undetermined.

Template switching, a step in the protocol, added a universal primer site, and cDNA carried unique molecular identifiers. TCRdb re-called the 5' RACE reads through MiXCR, storing one row per CDR3 protein. The data show under 500,000 distinct CDR3 sequences, around an eighth seen once. These data were also reused for a study on yellow fever vaccine responses in identical twins.

The source is a woman aged 18-35 years in good health. The sequenced sample consisted of CD4+ T cells sorted from blood.

CDR3 in DNA: TGCAGTCTAGCGGGAGGGATAGATACGCAGTATTTT. Protein sequence: CSLAGGIDTQYF. The chain is built from TRBV20-1 and TRBJ2-3; 12 bases are a match to TRBD2. V gave up 8 bases and J gave up 5 bases; unmatched junction bases: 2. The germline CDR1 and CDR2 sequences are DFQATT and SNEGSKA (reference sequence). The CDR3 totals 12 residues.